This TCR beta chain was retrieved from a study of T cells in Graves' hyperthyroidism and ophthalmopathy. Note on this clonotype: What it binds is not known.

Study findings and constraints: From stable hyperthyroidism, ophthalmopathy was separated by a 13 V-J model. Most thyroid clonotypes expanded above 0.001 appeared in blood too.

The study excluded patients with uncontrolled infection, other autoimmune disease, pregnancy or lactation. Diagnoses used clinical symptoms, serum thyroxine and TRAb, thyroid ultrasound and orbital computed tomography. Authors of the study amplified TCR beta CDR3 regions from RNA transcripts. The HTBI primer set was used in a first-round RT-PCR of the TCR CDR3. TCRdb passed the multiplex PCR reads through MiXCR, listing each CDR3 protein once. The repertoire holds 360,000 or so distinct CDR3 sequences, with less than 20% as singletons. The ends lost 5 bases at V and 4 bases at J; junction bases unmatched: 2. The CDR3 sequence is 13 residues long. Germline loops: CDR1 GTSNPN, CDR2 SVGIG (reference sequence).

The source is a woman aged 35 to 49 with Graves' ophthalmopathy. The chain combines TRBV30 with TRBJ2-7; the match to TRBD2 covers 13 bases. What was sequenced was blood. The CDR3, as DNA: TGTGCCTGGGGACTAGCGGGAGCATACGAGCAGTACTTC. Translation: CAWGLAGAYEQYF.